A selection of T cell receptor beta chains follows, all from one sample in a study of T cell changes during pregnancy in multiple sclerosis. TCRdb's table, derived via immunoSEQ multiplex PCR, lists solely in-frame clones and lacks some. The sample carries fewer than 45,000 clones, about 92% recorded once. The sequences come from CD4+ T cells from peripheral blood mononuclear cells, collected in the third trimester of pregnancy. The receptor source for this set is a female donor with multiple sclerosis, enrolled in a pregnancy study. CDR3s include the opening cysteine and the closing phenylalanine or tryptophan. Each record gives: J gene, clone size, D gene, V gene, CDR3 protein, CDR3 DNA. D genes are given only for firm matches. Only some rows state a clone size, as once, few, many or a class for expanded clones.

J: TRBJ2-7; size: -; D: TRBD1; V: TRBV2; CDR3: CASSGVGGQGFDEQYF; DNA: TGTGCCAGCAGTGGGGTGGGGGGACAGGGCTTCGACGAGCAGTACTTC
J: TRBJ2-1; size: -; D: TRBD1; V: TRBV7-9; CDR3: CASSHAGTGGYNEQFF; DNA: TGTGCCAGCAGCCATGCCGGGACAGGGGGCTACAATGAGCAGTTCTTC
J: TRBJ2-4; size: -; D: -; V: TRBV14; CDR3: CASSPRGRLESKNIQYF; DNA: TGTGCCAGCAGCCCCCGGGGGAGATTAGAATCCAAAAACATTCAGTACTTC
J: TRBJ2-3; size: -; D: TRBD1; V: TRBV11-2; CDR3: CASSPGQGQDTQYF; DNA: TGTGCCAGCTCACCGGGACAGGGCCAAGATACGCAGTATTTT
J: TRBJ1-3; size: -; D: TRBD1; V: TRBV5-4; CDR3: CASSGGQGRSGNTIYF; DNA: TGTGCCAGCAGCGGCGGACAGGGGCGCTCTGGAAACACCATATATTTT
J: TRBJ2-2; size: -; D: TRBD1; V: TRBV27; CDR3: CASSPRDRGLSYGELFF; DNA: TGTGCCAGCAGTCCCCGGGACAGGGGGCTCTCCTACGGGGAGCTGTTTTTT
J: TRBJ1-2; size: -; D: -; V: TRBV10-1; CDR3: CASSEVGTKSNYGYTF; DNA: TGCGCCAGCAGTGAGGTGGGGACAAAGAGTAACTATGGCTACACCTTC
J: TRBJ1-2; size: -; D: TRBD1; V: TRBV19; CDR3: CASRNRGGYGYTF; DNA: TGTGCCAGTAGGAACAGGGGAGGTTATGGCTACACCTTC
J: TRBJ2-7; size: -; D: -; V: TRBV18; CDR3: CASSPGLYEQYF; DNA: TGTGCCAGCTCACCGGGGCTCTACGAGCAGTACTTC
J: TRBJ2-3; size: -; D: TRBD1; V: TRBV19; CDR3: CASSRDRGLGDTQYF; DNA: TGTGCCAGTAGCCGGGACAGGGGGCTGGGAGATACGCAGTATTTT
J: TRBJ1-2; size: -; D: TRBD1; V: TRBV2; CDR3: CASTTGGGYYGYTF; DNA: TGTGCCAGCACGACAGGGGGCGGGTACTATGGCTACACCTTC
J: TRBJ2-3; size: -; D: -; V: TRBV7-2; CDR3: CASSSFGGGADTQYF; DNA: TGTGCCAGCAGCTCGTTTGGCGGAGGGGCAGATACGCAGTATTTT
J: TRBJ2-7; size: -; D: -; V: TRBV18; CDR3: CASSRARDTLYEQYF; DNA: TGTGCCAGCTCACGGGCTAGGGACACCCTTTACGAGCAGTACTTC
J: TRBJ2-7; size: -; D: -; V: TRBV4-1; CDR3: CASSPRTGDYEQYF; DNA: TGCGCCAGCAGCCCTCGGACTGGGGACTACGAGCAGTACTTC
J: TRBJ2-5; size: -; D: TRBD2; V: TRBV11-2; CDR3: CASSPGLATETQYF; DNA: TGTGCCAGCAGCCCGGGACTAGCGACGGAGACCCAGTACTTC
J: TRBJ2-7; size: -; D: TRBD1; V: TRBV6-1; CDR3: CASSEALRGQGYEQYF; DNA: TGTGCCAGCAGTGAAGCGCTTCGGGGACAGGGCTACGAGCAGTACTTC
J: TRBJ2-1; size: once; D: -; V: TRBV11-3; CDR3: CASSLGGRLDNEQFF; DNA: TGTGCCAGCAGCTTAGGAGGGCGACTAGATAATGAGCAGTTCTTC
J: TRBJ2-2; size: -; D: -; V: TRBV28; CDR3: CASSLPVKGHSFAGLFF; DNA: TGTGCCAGCAGTTTGCCGGTTAAGGGACATTCGTTTGCGGGGCTGTTTTTT
J: TRBJ2-2; size: -; D: -; V: TRBV11-2; CDR3: CASSQEGVGELFF; DNA: TGTGCCAGCAGCCAAGAGGGGGTCGGGGAGCTGTTTTTT
J: TRBJ2-1; size: -; D: -; V: TRBV5-1; CDR3: CASSWGGGVAYNEQFF; DNA: TGCGCCAGCAGCTGGGGGGGCGGGGTAGCCTACAATGAGCAGTTCTTC
J: TRBJ2-2; size: -; D: TRBD1; V: TRBV7-9; CDR3: CASSLIQGLNTGELFF; DNA: TGTGCCAGCAGCTTAATACAGGGGCTCAACACCGGGGAGCTGTTTTTT
J: TRBJ2-7; size: -; D: TRBD2; V: TRBV19; CDR3: CASSGTSAYEQYF; DNA: TGTGCCAGTAGCGGGACTAGCGCCTACGAGCAGTACTTC
J: TRBJ2-3; size: -; D: -; V: TRBV7-8; CDR3: CASSSPSAADTQYF; DNA: TGTGCCAGCAGCTCCCCATCGGCGGCAGATACGCAGTATTTT
J: TRBJ2-3; size: -; D: -; V: TRBV30; CDR3: CAWSEAGYTDTQYF; DNA: TGTGCCTGGAGTGAGGCAGGATACACAGATACGCAGTATTTT
J: TRBJ2-1; size: -; D: -; V: TRBV2; CDR3: CASSPLNPEKQFF; DNA: TGTGCCAGCAGTCCACTAAACCCCGAAAAGCAGTTCTTC
J: TRBJ2-5; size: -; D: -; V: TRBV9; CDR3: CASSVASGGTQYF; DNA: TGTGCCAGCAGCGTAGCTTCGGGTGGGACCCAGTACTTC
J: TRBJ2-7; size: -; D: TRBD1; V: TRBV5-4; CDR3: CASSLLRRDRGGEQYF; DNA: TGTGCCAGCAGCTTGCTAAGGAGAGACAGGGGTGGAGAGCAGTACTTC
J: TRBJ2-4; size: -; D: TRBD1; V: TRBV27; CDR3: CASSLGTAEVYF; DNA: TGTGCCAGCAGTCTGGGGACAGCGGAAGTCTACTTC
J: TRBJ1-2; size: -; D: -; V: TRBV2; CDR3: CASSPDRGYDGYTF; DNA: TGTGCCAGCTCTCCGGACAGAGGATATGATGGCTACACCTTC
J: TRBJ1-4; size: -; D: TRBD1; V: TRBV7-9; CDR3: CASSRDGTGGMNEKLFF; DNA: TGTGCCAGCAGTAGAGATGGGACAGGGGGAATGAATGAAAAACTGTTTTTT
J: TRBJ1-1; size: -; D: -; V: TRBV5-1; CDR3: CASSFLDSRSNTEAFF; DNA: TGCGCCAGCAGCTTCTTGGACAGTAGAAGCAACACTGAAGCTTTCTTT
J: TRBJ2-1; size: -; D: -; V: TRBV5-1; CDR3: CASSLEVGGYNEQFF; DNA: TGCGCCAGCAGCTTGGAGGTGGGGGGATACAATGAGCAGTTCTTC
J: TRBJ1-5; size: few; D: TRBD1; V: TRBV5-5; CDR3: CASSAQGSLMPQHF; DNA: TGTGCCAGCAGCGCACAGGGGAGTTTAATGCCCCAGCATTTT
J: TRBJ2-7; size: -; D: TRBD2; V: TRBV30; CDR3: CAWSLSGRAFHEQYF; DNA: TGTGCCTGGAGTCTTAGCGGGAGGGCCTTCCACGAGCAGTACTTC
J: TRBJ1-5; size: -; D: TRBD1; V: TRBV27; CDR3: CASSNQGGNQPQHF; DNA: TGTGCCAGCAGTAACCAGGGGGGCAATCAGCCCCAGCATTTT
J: TRBJ2-3; size: -; D: TRBD2; V: TRBV19; CDR3: CASSIQVGLAGSTDTQYF; DNA: TGTGCCAGTAGTATACAGGTCGGCCTAGCGGGCTCAACAGATACGCAGTATTTT
J: TRBJ2-1; size: -; D: -; V: TRBV19; CDR3: CASSINGLEQFF; DNA: TGTGCCAGTAGTATAAACGGACTAGAGCAGTTCTTC
J: TRBJ1-2; size: -; D: -; V: TRBV5-4; CDR3: CASSLAYRDHTF; DNA: TGTGCCAGCAGCTTGGCGTACAGGGACCACACCTTC
J: TRBJ2-7; size: -; D: -; V: TRBV27; CDR3: CVTGTNYEQYF; DNA: TGTGTGACCGGGACAAACTACGAGCAGTACTTC
J: TRBJ1-1; size: -; D: TRBD1; V: TRBV7-2; CDR3: CASSRGTGRLTEAFF; DNA: TGTGCCAGCAGCCGTGGGACAGGGCGTTTAACTGAAGCTTTCTTT
J: TRBJ1-1; size: -; D: TRBD1; V: TRBV6-1; CDR3: CASRAPGTGGRLAFF; DNA: TGTGCCAGCAGGGCCCCCGGGACAGGGGGTCGTCTAGCTTTCTTT
J: TRBJ1-1; size: -; D: -; V: TRBV7-3; CDR3: CASSPGAGNTEAFF; DNA: TGTGCCAGCAGCCCAGGGGCAGGGAACACTGAAGCTTTCTTT
J: TRBJ1-5; size: -; D: -; V: TRBV5-1; CDR3: CASSLAGARNQPQHF; DNA: TGCGCCAGCAGCCTGGCGGGAGCACGCAATCAGCCCCAGCATTTT
J: TRBJ2-5; size: -; D: TRBD1; V: TRBV10-3; CDR3: CAIRTGAGETQYF; DNA: TGTGCCATCAGGACAGGGGCGGGAGAGACCCAGTACTTC
J: TRBJ2-3; size: once; D: -; V: TRBV5-4; CDR3: CASSLAGPRDTQYF; DNA: TGTGCCAGCAGCTTGGCAGGCCCGAGAGATACGCAGTATTTT
J: TRBJ2-7; size: -; D: -; V: TRBV30; CDR3: CAWSTVRGQYF; DNA: TGTGCCTGGAGTACAGTTCGGGGGCAGTACTTC